One and the same sample provided the 13 T cell receptor beta chains below, sequenced in a study of blood T cell repertoires in COVID-19. Only in-frame clones appear in the TCRdb table, and some are missing; sequencing was by immunoSEQ multiplex PCR. Of some 97,000 clones listed, approximately 91% are singletons. The material sequenced was peripheral blood. The receptors were gathered from an older woman with acute or convalescent COVID-19.

The chain has TRBV9 and TRBJ2-3; TRBD2 matches at 12 bases. Trimming at V came to 2 bases and at J to 3 bases, leaving 7 bases not matched to a gene. The CDR3 has 17 residues. Germline CDR1 reads SGDLS; CDR2 reads YYNGEE. In DNA, the CDR3 is TGTGCCAGCAGCGTTTCGGGACTAGCGGGTGAAACAGATACGCAGTATTTT. Encoded protein: CASSVSGLAGETDTQYF.

This chain links TRBV7-9 with TRBJ1-1, with TRBD1 matching 9 bases. Germline-derived CDR1 and CDR2 are SEHNR and FQNEAQ (reference sequence). The CDR3 has 15 amino acids. V dropped 4 bases and J dropped 5; count of bases not matched to a gene: 8. This CDR3 reads CASSSRTGVNTEAFF. CDR3 coding DNA: TGTGCCAGCAGCTCCCGGACAGGGGTAAATACTGAAGCTTTCTTT. The whole variable domain, remainder taken from reference TRBV7-9 and TRBJ1-1, is DTGVSQNPRHKITKRGQNVTFRCDPISEHNRLYWYRQTLGQGPEFLTYFQNEAQLEKSRLLSDRFSAERPKGSFSTLEIQRTEQGDSAMYLCASSSRTGVNTEAFFGQGTRLTVV.

This chain connects TRBV28 to TRBJ2-2; D is perhaps TRBD2 (5 bases). Trimming cost V 2 bases and J 6 bases, with 13 bases left between them. This CDR3 contains 15 residues. Germline V gene lookup returns CDR1 MDHEN and CDR2 SYDVKM. CDR3 amino acids: CASSLRRRRPGELFF. Written as DNA, the CDR3 is TGTGCCAGCAGTTTAAGGAGGAGGAGGCCCGGGGAGCTGTTTTTT.

The chain has TRBV18 and TRBJ2-1, with a possible D match to TRBD1 (5 bases). From germline, CDR1 is KGHSH and CDR2 LQKENI. The CDR3 is 18 residues long. Trimming removed 2 bases from V and 6 bases from J, with 23 bases in between. Here the CDR3 DNA reads TGTGCCAGCTCACCAAGGGGCCCCGGCGGCCTCTCCCGCAATGAGCAGTTCTTC. Translated: CASSPRGPGGLSRNEQFF.

This CDR3 is CASSSGHLQINTEAFF. CDR3 coding DNA: TGTGCCAGCAGCTCAGGACACCTCCAAATTAACACTGAAGCTTTCTTT. V and J are TRBV13 and TRBJ1-1, with a weak D call TRBD1 (5 bases). V lost 4 bases and J lost 2, with 17 bases in between. The CDR3 is 16 amino acids. Per the germline V gene, CDR1 is PRHDT and CDR2 is FYEKMQ (reference sequence).

This chain links TRBV19 with TRBJ1-2, with D tentatively TRBD1 (6 bases). The V and J ends lost 0 bases and 3 bases respectively, with 11 bases between them. Germline V gene sequence: CDR1 LNHDA, CDR2 SQIVND (reference sequence). The CDR3 is made up of 15 amino acids. The CDR3 here is CASSIDQGQYYGYTF. The CDR3 DNA follows: TGTGCCAGTAGTATAGATCAAGGACAGTACTATGGCTACACCTTC.

The rearrangement joins TRBV9 to TRBJ1-5; 10 bases line up with TRBD1. CDR1 and CDR2 (germline): SGDLS, YYNGEE. CDR3 length: 16 residues. Trimming took 6 bases from V and 1 from J; bases not matched to a gene: 7. CDR3 in DNA: TGTGCCAGCAAGGGGGACAGGGGTAAAAGCAATCAGCCCCAGCATTTT. Residues: CASKGDRGKSNQPQHF.

V usage is TRBV19 and J usage is TRBJ2-7; D not resolved. The CDR3 has 13 amino acids. CDR1 LNHDA and CDR2 SQIVND come from the germline V gene (reference sequence). V was clipped by 6 bases and J by 3 bases, with 12 bases between them. CDR3 residues: CASSETPGYEQYF. The CDR3 DNA sequence: TGTGCCAGTAGCGAAACCCCAGGCTACGAGCAGTACTTC.

V and J are TRBV14 and TRBJ1-1, with D unresolved. The CDR3 has 14 amino acids. CDR1 is SGHDN, CDR2 FVKESK, per germline. Trimming removed 3 bases from V and 4 bases from J, with 12 bases in between. CDR3 sequence reads: CASSHQRLGTEAFF. CDR3 DNA sequence: TGTGCCAGCAGCCATCAGAGGCTGGGCACTGAAGCTTTCTTT.

The V call is TRBV6-1, the J call TRBJ1-1, with 8 nucleotides matching TRBD1. V gave up 1 base and J gave up 0 bases; unmatched junction bases: 7. Germline CDR1 is MNHNS and CDR2 is SASEGT. The CDR3 spans 17 residues. CDR3 nucleotides: TGTGCCAGCAGTGAAGGAGGCAGGGGGCGCCTGAACACTGAAGCTTTCTTT. Translation: CASSEGGRGRLNTEAFF.

This clone was detected once. This rearrangement joins TRBV19 to TRBJ2-1; weak D call: TRBD2 (7 bases). V was pared by 5 bases and J by 7 bases, with 15 bases between. This CDR3 has 14 amino acids. Per germline, CDR1 LNHDA and CDR2 SQIVND (reference sequence). This CDR3 is CASSRGAGPNEQFF. Written as DNA, the CDR3 is TGTGCCAGTAGTCGGGGGGCGGGACCGAATGAGCAGTTCTTC.

Written as DNA, the CDR3 is TGTGCCAGCAGCCCGACAGGGGTCAACACCGGGGAGCTGTTTTTT. Protein: CASSPTGVNTGELFF. This chain links TRBV6-5 with TRBJ2-2; 8 nucleotides align to TRBD1. CDR1 MNHEY and CDR2 SVGAGI come from the germline V gene. The junction had 5 bases not matched to a gene; V was cut back by 6 bases and J by 2 bases. This CDR3 region has 15 residues.

The chain joins TRBV11-2 to TRBJ1-1, with a possible D match to TRBD1 (5 bases). Trimming cost V 8 bases and J 5 bases, with 6 bases left between them. Germline values: CDR1 SGHAT, CDR2 FQNNGV. The CDR3 contains 10 residues. CDR3 residues: CASRGTEAFF. Here the CDR3 DNA reads TGTGCCAGCCGGGGGACTGAAGCTTTCTTT.